The present T cell receptor beta chain was sequenced within a study of vaccination and CD4 T cells after COVID-19. About the research overall: Control cultures were supplied with a CEFX pool, an HIV-1 Nef pool, or no peptide at all.

At the Johns Hopkins FTIC core, DNA taken from cultured CD4+ T cells was sequenced by way of the Oncomine TCR Beta short-read assay. Genomic DNA from cultured CD4+ T cells was extracted. TCRdb reprocessed the PCR reads via MiXCR and lists one record per CDR3 protein. Counted here are fewer than 10,000 distinct CDR3 sequences, less than 55% occurring once; the ten biggest clones make up 9.5% to 13%. Treatment denoted: approximately 9-day PBMC culture with coronavirus spike peptide pools or control peptides (ViraFEST assay). Collection of the unexposed donor's CD4+ T cells took place before the COVID-19 pandemic (2011-2018). Expanded clonotypes were found by TCR sequencing after peptide-pool stimulation (ViraFEST). Peptide pools at approximately 10 ug/ml and IL-2 at 10 IU/ml were added to cultures of a few million PBMCs per well. About this clonotype itself: The antigen remains undetermined.

V lost 4 bases and J 2 bases, leaving 3 bases between the germline ends. The CDR3 consists of 12 residues. Germline V gene lookup returns CDR1 MNHEY and CDR2 SMNVEV (reference sequence). The receptor's source is a human donor in good health. The sample consisted of CD4+ T cells from blood, cultured in vitro. This rearrangement joins TRBV27 to TRBJ2-1; D is uncertain. The CDR3 loop is CASSSTYNEQFF. The DNA for the CDR3 is TGTGCCAGCAGTTCAACCTACAATGAGCAGTTCTTC.